The clone carrying this T cell receptor beta chain was picked up a small number of times. Its cognate antigen is unknown. The V end was cut by 2 bases, the J end by 2 bases, with 14 bases between. The length of the CDR3 is 16 residues. A second roughly 6 to 11 cycle PCR used barcoded and J-beta primers. Template switching added a 12-random-nucleotide identifier to every cDNA molecule. TCRdb reanalysed the 5' RACE reads using MiXCR and keeps one entry per CDR3 protein. Counted here are over 1,500,000 distinct CDR3 sequences, just under 50% occurring once; the ten biggest clones make up less than 2.5%. This record belongs to a study of blood T cells in healthy people across ages. Findings and caveats of the study: Fewer expanded clones and more diversity marked long-lived versus aged donors.

This TCR was recovered from a middle-aged woman in good health. This chain connects TRBV12-3 or TRBV12-4 to TRBJ2-3; D might be TRBD1 (6 bases). Sequenced sample: blood. The CDR3, as DNA: TGTGCCAGCAGTTTACGAGACAGGCCAGACACAGATACGCAGTATTTT. Translation gives CASSLRDRPDTDTQYF.